The subject of this entry is one T cell receptor (beta chain). Its antigen remains unknown. Losses at the gene ends were 4 bases for V and 10 bases for J; bases not matched to a gene: 12. Germline loops: CDR1 LGHNA, CDR2 YSLEER. The CDR3 consists of 17 residues. Extracted from the samples, RNA was reverse transcribed into cDNA to serve as the sequencing template. Repertoires were generated with immunoSEQ multiplex PCR, while TCRdb's copy carries only in-frame clones and drops some. The sample comprises 7,500 to 9,500 clones, approximately 50% of which are singletons, and over 10% rests with the top ten. This record belongs to a study of CD8+ T cells in alopecia areata. Study-level information: The study gave treated patients oral tofacitinib at 5 to 10 mg twice daily. Once tofacitinib had been taken for 6 to 18 months, 6 months off drug followed. Study conclusions and caveats: Compared with normal scalp, lesional scalp had higher clonality and more expanded CD8+ clones. Scalp specimens additionally yield sequences from normal skin's resident alphabeta T cells.

The study team obtained lesional scalp punch biopsies and peripheral blood from alopecia areata patients. The sample consisted of skin, taken at week 0. The chain has TRBV4-3 and TRBJ2-1, with TRBD2 matching over 14 bases. This receptor was identified in a human donor with alopecia areata. Written as DNA, the CDR3 is TGCGCCAGCAGCCTCTTTAGGACTAGCGGGAGGTCAAGGGAGCAGTTCTTC. Amino acids: CASSLFRTSGRSREQFF.